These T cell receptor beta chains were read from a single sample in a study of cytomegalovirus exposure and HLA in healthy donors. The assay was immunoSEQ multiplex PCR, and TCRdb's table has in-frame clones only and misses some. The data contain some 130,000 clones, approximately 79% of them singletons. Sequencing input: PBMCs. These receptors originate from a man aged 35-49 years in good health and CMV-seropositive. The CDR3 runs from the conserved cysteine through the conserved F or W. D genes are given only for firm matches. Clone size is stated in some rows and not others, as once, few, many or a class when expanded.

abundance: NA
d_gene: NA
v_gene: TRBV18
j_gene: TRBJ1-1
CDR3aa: CASSPTRNTEAFF
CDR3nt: TGTGCCAGCTCCCCGACACGGAACACTGAAGCTTTCTTT

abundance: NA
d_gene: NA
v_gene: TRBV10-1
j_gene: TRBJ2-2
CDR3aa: CASSHSGLAGELFF
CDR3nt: TGCGCCAGCAGTCACAGCGGGCTCGCCGGGGAGCTGTTTTTT

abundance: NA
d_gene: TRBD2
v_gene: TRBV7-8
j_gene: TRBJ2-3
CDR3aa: CASSLAVTSGTDTQYF
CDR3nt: TGTGCCAGCAGCTTAGCGGTGACTAGCGGCACAGATACGCAGTATTTT

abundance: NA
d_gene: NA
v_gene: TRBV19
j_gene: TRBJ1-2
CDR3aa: CASRGQRANYGYTF
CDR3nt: TGTGCCAGTAGGGGACAACGAGCTAACTATGGCTACACCTTC

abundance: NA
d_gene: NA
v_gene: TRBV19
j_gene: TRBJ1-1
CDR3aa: CASSSGILSEAFF
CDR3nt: TGTGCCAGTAGTTCGGGAATATTAAGTGAAGCTTTCTTT

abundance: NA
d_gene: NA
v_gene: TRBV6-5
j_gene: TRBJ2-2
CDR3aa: CASNEGGRDTGELFF
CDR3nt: TGTGCCAGCAACGAGGGGGGGAGGGACACCGGGGAGCTGTTTTTT

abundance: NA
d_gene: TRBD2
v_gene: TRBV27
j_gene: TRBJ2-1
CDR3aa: CASSKQPLAGVPFF
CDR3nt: TGTGCCAGCAGTAAACAGCCCCTAGCGGGAGTCCCGTTCTTC

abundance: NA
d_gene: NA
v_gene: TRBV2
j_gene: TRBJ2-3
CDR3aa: CASSGLRPSTDTQYF
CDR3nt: TGTGCCAGCAGTGGTTTGCGGCCCAGCACAGATACGCAGTATTTT

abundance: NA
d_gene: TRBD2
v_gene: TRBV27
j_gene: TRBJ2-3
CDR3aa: CASSSPRTSGRVTDTQYF
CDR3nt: TGTGCCAGCAGTTCCCCCCGGACTAGCGGGAGAGTGACAGATACGCAGTATTTT

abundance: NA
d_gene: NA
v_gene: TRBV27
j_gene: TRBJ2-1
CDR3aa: CASSSPAGRNEQFF
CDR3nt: TGTGCCAGCAGTTCTCCCGCGGGACGCAATGAGCAGTTCTTC

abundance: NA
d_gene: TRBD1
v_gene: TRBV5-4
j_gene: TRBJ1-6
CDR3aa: CASSSYRGRDSPLHF
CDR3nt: TGTGCCAGCAGCAGCTACAGGGGACGCGATTCACCCCTCCACTTT

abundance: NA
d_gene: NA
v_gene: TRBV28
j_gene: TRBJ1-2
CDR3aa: CASSPHRQELVRGYTF
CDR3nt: TGTGCCAGCAGTCCCCATCGACAGGAATTAGTAAGAGGCTACACCTTC

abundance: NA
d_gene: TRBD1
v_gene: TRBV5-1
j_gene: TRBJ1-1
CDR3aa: CASSVLTGDTEAFF
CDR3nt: TGCGCCAGCAGCGTACTGACAGGGGACACTGAAGCTTTCTTT

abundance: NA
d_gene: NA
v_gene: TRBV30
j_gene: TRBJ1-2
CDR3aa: CAWSPPPHYGYTF
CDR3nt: TGTGCCTGGAGTCCCCCCCCTCACTATGGCTACACCTTC

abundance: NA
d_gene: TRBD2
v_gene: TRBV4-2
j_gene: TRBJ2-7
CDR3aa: CASSQGGSGRPPCYEQYF
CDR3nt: TGTGCCAGCAGCCAAGGTGGTAGCGGGAGGCCCCCTTGCTACGAGCAGTACTTC

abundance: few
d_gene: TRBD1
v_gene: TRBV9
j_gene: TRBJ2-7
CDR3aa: CASSVLGQDHHEQYF
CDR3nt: TGTGCCAGCAGCGTCCTGGGACAGGACCACCACGAGCAGTACTTC

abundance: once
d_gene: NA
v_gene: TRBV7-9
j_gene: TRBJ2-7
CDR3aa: CASTPSAPSYEQYF
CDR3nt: TGTGCCAGCACCCCTAGCGCCCCCTCCTACGAGCAGTACTTC

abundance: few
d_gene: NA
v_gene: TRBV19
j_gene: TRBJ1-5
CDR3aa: CASSPQGRYQPQHF
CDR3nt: TGTGCCAGTAGTCCACAGGGCCGATATCAGCCCCAGCATTTT

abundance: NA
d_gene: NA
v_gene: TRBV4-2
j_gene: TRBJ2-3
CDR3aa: CASSQDYFASPTDTQYF
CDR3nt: TGTGCCAGCAGCCAAGATTATTTCGCTAGCCCCACAGATACGCAGTATTTT

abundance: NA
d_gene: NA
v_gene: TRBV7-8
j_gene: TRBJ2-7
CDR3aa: CASSLAGTRYSYEQYF
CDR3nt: TGTGCCAGCAGCTTAGCGGGGACTCGGTACTCCTACGAGCAGTACTTC

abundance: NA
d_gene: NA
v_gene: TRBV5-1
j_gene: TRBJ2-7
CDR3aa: CASSRDLYEQYF
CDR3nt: TGCGCCAGCAGTCGGGATCTATACGAGCAGTACTTC

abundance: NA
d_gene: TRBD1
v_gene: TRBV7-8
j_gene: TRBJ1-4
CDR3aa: CASSSGTGGYEKLFF
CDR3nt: TGTGCCAGCAGCTCCGGGACAGGGGGTTATGAAAAACTGTTTTTT

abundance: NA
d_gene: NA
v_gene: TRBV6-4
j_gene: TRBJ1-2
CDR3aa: CASSGQNYGYTF
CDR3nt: TGTGCCAGCAGTGGACAGAACTATGGCTACACCTTC

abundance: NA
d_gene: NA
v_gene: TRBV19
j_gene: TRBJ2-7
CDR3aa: CASSISPGTSYEQYF
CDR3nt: TGTGCCAGTAGTATTTCGCCAGGAACCTCCTACGAGCAGTACTTC

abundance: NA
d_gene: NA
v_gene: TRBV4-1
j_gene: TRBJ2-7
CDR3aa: CASSPRGPPSSYEQYF
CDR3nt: TGCGCCAGCAGTCCTCGCGGCCCGCCAAGCTCCTACGAGCAGTACTTC

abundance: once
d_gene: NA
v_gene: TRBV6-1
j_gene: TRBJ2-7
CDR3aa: CAVRGAYEQYF
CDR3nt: TGTGCCGTCAGGGGCGCCTACGAGCAGTACTTC

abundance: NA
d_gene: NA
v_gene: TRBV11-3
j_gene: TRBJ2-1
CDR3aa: CASSLDQVYNEQFF
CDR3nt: TGTGCCAGCAGCTTAGATCAGGTATACAATGAGCAGTTCTTC